A selection of T cell receptor beta chains follows, all from one sample in a study of CD8 T cells in ankylosing spondylitis. Using its own MiXCR run on the 5' RACE reads, TCRdb lists one record per CDR3 protein. This table holds around 210,000 distinct CDR3 sequences, roughly 8.2% found once. Sequenced input: blood, either unsorted or a sorted T cell fraction (not recorded which). The receptors here all came from a female donor with ankylosing spondylitis or in good health (not recorded which). Each CDR3 is given with its conserved first and last residue. Each record gives: CDR3 DNA, CDR3 protein, D gene, clone size, V gene, J gene. D genes are given only for firm matches. The size entry is marked missing in some rows and otherwise reads once, few, many or a size class.

TGTGCCAGCAGTTTCCCGGGGCGGGAGACCCAGTACTTC	CASSFPGRETQYF	-	many	TRBV12-3/TRBV12-4	TRBJ2-5
TGCAGCGTTGAAAATTCAGTGAGGAACAATCAGCCCCAGCATTTT	CSVENSVRNNQPQHF	-	many	TRBV29-1	TRBJ1-5
TGCAGTGCTACAGCGGGATTAGTAGATACGCAGTATTTT	CSATAGLVDTQYF	TRBD2	many	TRBV20-1	TRBJ2-3
TGTGCCAGCAGCTTAGATGGGGGACCCTACGAGCAGTACTTC	CASSLDGGPYEQYF	-	-	TRBV7-2	TRBJ2-7
TGTGCCAGCAGCTGGCGGACTAGCGGGACCGGTACGCAGTATTTT	CASSWRTSGTGTQYF	TRBD2	few	TRBV7-2	TRBJ2-3
TGCGCCAGCAGCCGGCAGGGGGGCTATGGCTACACCTTC	CASSRQGGYGYTF	TRBD1	many	TRBV4-3	TRBJ1-2
TGTGCCAGCAGCTTAGTTCAGGGGCCTGAAGCTTTCTTT	CASSLVQGPEAFF	-	-	TRBV7-2	TRBJ1-1
TGTGCCAGCAGATACGGAACAAGGTCCTCCGAACCTTTCTTT	CASRYGTRSSEPFF	-	many	TRBV6-2/TRBV6-3	TRBJ1-1
TGTGCCAGCAGTTACGAAGCGGGAGGAGAGACCCAGTACTTC	CASSYEAGGETQYF	TRBD2	-	TRBV6-5	TRBJ2-5
TGTGCCAGCAGTACACAGGGGGCTACCGGGGAGCTGTTTTTT	CASSTQGATGELFF	TRBD1	few	TRBV28	TRBJ2-2
TGTGCCAGCAGTTTACAAGCGGGAGGCCTACCCTATACGCAGTATTTT	CASSLQAGGLPYTQYF	TRBD2	many	TRBV27	TRBJ2-3
TGTGCCAGCAGCTTAGCTGTACGAGACAGAGCTGAAACACTGTTTTTT	CASSLAVRDRAETLFF	-	-	TRBV7-9	TRBJ1-4
TGTGCCAGCAGCTTGGCCCCTAGACCTACCGCTTTCACAGATACGCAGTATTTT	CASSLAPRPTAFTDTQYF	-	many	TRBV5-5	TRBJ2-3
TGCAGTGCTACTCGACACAAATCTGGGGCCAACGTCCTGACTTTC	CSATRHKSGANVLTF	-	many	TRBV20-1	TRBJ2-6
TGCGCCAGCAGCCAGCCCGCTTCAGATACGCAGTATTTT	CASSQPASDTQYF	-	many	TRBV4-1	TRBJ2-3
TGTGCCAGCAGTTTCAGGGGGACTGAAGCTTTCTTT	CASSFRGTEAFF	TRBD1	-	TRBV27	TRBJ1-1
TGTGCCAGCAGCTTAGGGTATTATAATGAGCAGTTCTTC	CASSLGYYNEQFF	-	-	TRBV7-2	TRBJ2-1
TGCGCCAGCAGCTATCGACTAGTGGGATCCCCTGAGGAGACCCAGTACTTC	CASSYRLVGSPEETQYF	-	-	TRBV5-1	TRBJ2-5
TGTGCCAGCAGCCGGGATACTTATACCGGGGAGCTGTTTTTT	CASSRDTYTGELFF	-	many	TRBV6-6	TRBJ2-2
TGCAGCGTTGAAGGGTGGGGCAGCAACAATGAGCAGTTCTTC	CSVEGWGSNNEQFF	-	many	TRBV29-1	TRBJ2-1
TGCAGTGCTAGACAGGGTTACGAGCAGTACTTC	CSARQGYEQYF	-	many	TRBV20-1	TRBJ2-7
TGTGCCAGCAGTGACCAACTAGCCGGGAGGCTAAACGAGCAGTACTTC	CASSDQLAGRLNEQYF	TRBD2	few	TRBV6-2/TRBV6-3	TRBJ2-7
TGTGCCAGCAGTTTAAGCCCCCCGTACGAGCAGTACTTC	CASSLSPPYEQYF	-	many	TRBV27	TRBJ2-7
TGCAGTGCTAGGAAGGCTAACGGTGAGCAGTTCTTC	CSARKANGEQFF	-	many	TRBV20-1	TRBJ2-1
TGTGCCAGCAGTGAATTTGTCCAGTCAGGGGAGCAGTTCTTC	CASSEFVQSGEQFF	-	many	TRBV25-1	TRBJ2-1
TGCAGCGTTGAATGGGGGTCCAAAAACATTCAGTACTTC	CSVEWGSKNIQYF	-	-	TRBV29-1	TRBJ2-4
TGCGCCAGCAGCTTGTCAGGACTCAGTATCGATGAGCAGTTCTTC	CASSLSGLSIDEQFF	-	many	TRBV5-1	TRBJ2-1
TGTGCCACCAGCAGAGCTCTTAACAATGAGCAGTTCTTC	CATSRALNNEQFF	-	many	TRBV15	TRBJ2-1
TGCAGCGTAACAGGTTCCTACGAGCAGTACTTC	CSVTGSYEQYF	-	many	TRBV29-1	TRBJ2-7
TGTGCCAGCAGTCTAGCGGGAACTAATGAGCAGTTCTTC	CASSLAGTNEQFF	TRBD2	many	TRBV3-1	TRBJ2-1
TGTGCCAGCAGTTTGGGACTAGCGGTCTCCTACGAGCAGTACTTC	CASSLGLAVSYEQYF	TRBD2	many	TRBV2	TRBJ2-7
TGCAGTGCTAAGTTGGCATCGTTCACTGAAGCTTTCTTT	CSAKLASFTEAFF	-	many	TRBV20-1	TRBJ1-1
TGTGCCAGCAGGGACACTAGCACAGATACGCAGTATTTT	CASRDTSTDTQYF	-	many	TRBV28	TRBJ2-3
TGTGCCAGCAGTTCCCCCCAAAGCTCCTACGAGCAGTACTTC	CASSSPQSSYEQYF	-	-	TRBV28	TRBJ2-7
TGTGCCAGCAGTTACGACCCTAGCGGGACGCATTACAATGAGCAGTTCTTC	CASSYDPSGTHYNEQFF	TRBD2	few	TRBV6-2/TRBV6-3	TRBJ2-1
TGCGCCAGCAGCCAAGATGACCTCCTGAGCTCTGGAAACACCATATATTTT	CASSQDDLLSSGNTIYF	-	many	TRBV4-3	TRBJ1-3
TGTGCCAGCAGCCTACTAGCGATGGGGGAGACCCAGTACTTC	CASSLLAMGETQYF	TRBD2	many	TRBV12-3/TRBV12-4	TRBJ2-5
TGTGCCAGCAGCGTAGTTTTGGGGGGGAATGGTGGCTACACCTTC	CASSVVLGGNGGYTF	-	many	TRBV9	TRBJ1-2
TGTGCCAGCAGCTCGGGACTAGCGGGGGCCTACGAGCAGTACTTC	CASSSGLAGAYEQYF	TRBD2	many	TRBV7-2	TRBJ2-7
TGTGCCAGCAGTCCGCGACAGGGGAGAGAGCAGTTCTTC	CASSPRQGREQFF	TRBD1	many	TRBV25-1	TRBJ2-1
TGTGCCAGCAGTTTCCTAGCCCGGGACGGGAGTGAGCAGTACTTC	CASSFLARDGSEQYF	-	few	TRBV12-3/TRBV12-4	TRBJ2-7
TGTACCAGCAGCCAAGACTTGAACACTGAAGCTTTCTTT	CTSSQDLNTEAFF	-	once	TRBV3-1	TRBJ1-1
TGCAGCGTCTACGGGGAAATAGGAGAGACCCAGTACTTC	CSVYGEIGETQYF	-	many	TRBV29-1	TRBJ2-5
TGTGCCAGCAGCTTGTCGGGACAGGGTGTTGTTGAAGCTTTCTTT	CASSLSGQGVVEAFF	TRBD1	few	TRBV7-9	TRBJ1-1
TGTGCCATTGGCGGGACAGGGGGTACTGAAGCTTTCTTT	CAIGGTGGTEAFF	TRBD1	many	TRBV6-2/TRBV6-3	TRBJ1-1
TGTGCCAGCAGCTTATCCGTCGGGGTTAGCGGCACAGATACGCAGTATTTT	CASSLSVGVSGTDTQYF	-	many	TRBV7-9	TRBJ2-3